This T cell receptor (beta chain) stems from a study of blood T cells in healthy people across ages. Study context: Per every two T cells, about one barcoded beta molecule was captured by template switching.

Study-level points and caveats: Correlation between TCR beta diversity and naive T cell percentage was strong.

Per germline, CDR1 LGHNA and CDR2 YSLEER. The ends were cut back, 0 bases at V and 4 bases at J, with 9 bases in the middle. CDR3 length: 14 amino acids. Healthy Caucasian individuals from Russia aged about 6 to 95 served as donors. It was with a sample-barcoded 5' primer and a J-beta primer mix that a second PCR of roughly 7 to 11 cycles was run. Tags on each cDNA molecule came from a template-switch adaptor with 12 random nucleotides. Each CDR3 protein is one row after TCRdb ran MiXCR on the 5' RACE reads. The sample consists of roughly 930,000 distinct CDR3 sequences, 48% of them appearing once. With regard to this clonotype: No antigen is known for it.

This TCR derives from a man younger than 45 in good health. The sample taken for sequencing was blood. The chain links TRBV4-3 to TRBJ1-1; possible D gene TRBD1, 5 bases. Here the CDR3 DNA reads TGCGCCAGCAGCCAAGAGGGGGTTGTCACTGAAGCTTTCTTT. Its translation is CASSQEGVVTEAFF.